These 23 T cell receptor beta chains share one sample of origin, sequenced in a study of CXCR3-negative and CXCR3-positive naive CD8 T cells. It was by 5' RACE with UMI labels that the TRB cDNA libraries were prepared. One entry per CDR3 protein, without DNA, is what TCRdb gives after re-calling the 5' RACE reads. The sample yields 23,000 or so distinct CDR3 sequences, of which the top ten take up about 4%. The sample was naive CXCR3- CD8+ T cells from blood. Subset indicated: CD45RO-CCR7+CD27+CD95- naive CD8+ T cells lacking CXCR3 (TNR3-). These receptors all come from a human donor in good health. Some clones in this sample may be carry-over from other donors' samples.

The rearrangement links TRBV14 to TRBJ1-4. Germline V lookup: CDR1 SGHDN, CDR2 FVKESK. CDR3 length: 15 amino acids. CDR3 residues: CASSQRGPGWEKLFF.

Frequency places this clonotype as medium-sized. V gene TRBV4-1 combines with J gene TRBJ2-7; TCRdb's assignment of TRBD1 cannot be checked, as there is no DNA. The length of the CDR3 is 16 residues. CDR1 and CDR2 (germline): MGHRA, YSYEKL. CDR3 loop: CASSHILGANSYEQYF.

The rearrangement links TRBV6-5 to TRBJ1-1; the D call from TCRdb, TRBD1, cannot be confirmed without DNA. CDR1 and CDR2 (germline): MNHEY, SVGAGI. This CDR3 has 16 amino acids. The CDR3 here is CASSYSRDSLNTEAFF.

The chain carries TRBV6-5 and TRBJ2-1; TCRdb proposes TRBD2, but this gene call is untestable without DNA. This CDR3 region has 14 residues. CDR1 MNHEY and CDR2 SVGAGI come from the germline V gene. CDR3 residues: CASRVAGGLIEQFF.

CDR3 loop: CASSWTGSTDTQYF. The chain carries TRBV28 and TRBJ2-3. The CDR3 contains 14 residues. The germline gives CDR1 MDHEN, CDR2 SYDVKM.

The chain couples TRBV28 to TRBJ1-5; TCRdb indicates TRBD1, and absent DNA this call remains unverified. This CDR3 is built from 17 residues. CDR1 and CDR2 from the germline V gene are MDHEN and SYDVKM. CDR3 protein: CASSLQGQPYSNQPQHF.

The gene calls are TRBV3-1 and TRBJ1-1; TCRdb's D gene call, TRBD1, goes unchecked for lack of DNA. This CDR3 has 16 residues. Germline values: CDR1 LGHDT, CDR2 YNNKEL (reference sequence). CDR3 in amino acids: CASSHTLGGLNTEAFF.

The rearrangement links TRBV5-1 to TRBJ2-5; TCRdb returns TRBD1, unconfirmable since there is no DNA. This CDR3 is built from 16 residues. CDR1 is SGHRS and CDR2 is YFSETQ in the germline V gene. The CDR3 spells CASSLGTGGVQETQYF.

The rearrangement joins TRBV29-1 to TRBJ2-7. This CDR3 is 12 amino acids long. Germline V gene data show CDR1 as SQVTM and CDR2 as ANQGSEA. The CDR3 region is CSVELPTYEQYF.

This chain uses TRBV29-1 with TRBJ2-7. The germline CDR1 and CDR2 sequences are SQVTM and ANQGSEA. The length of the CDR3 is 14 residues. The CDR3 protein is CSVEDRESRHEQYF.

This chain links TRBV6-4 with TRBJ2-2. Per the germline V gene, CDR1 is MRHNA and CDR2 is SNTAGT. The CDR3 totals 14 residues. CDR3 in amino acids: CASSDSVGTGELFF.

This chain joins TRBV7-8 and TRBJ2-1; TCRdb's assignment of TRBD1 cannot be checked, as there is no DNA. CDR3 length: 16 amino acids. CDR1 and CDR2 (germline): SGHVS, FQNEAQ. This CDR3 is CASSHSGGWTYSEQFF.

This sequence joins TRBV9 and TRBJ2-3; TCRdb outputs TRBD1, but without DNA this stays unchecked. The CDR3 consists of 15 residues. Germline V gene data show CDR1 as SGDLS and CDR2 as YYNGEE. This CDR3 reads CASSLRQVITDTQYF.

J is TRBJ2-7 and V is TRBV25-1; TCRdb outputs TRBD1, but without DNA this stays unchecked. The germline CDR1 and CDR2 sequences are MGHDK and SYGVNS. This CDR3 comprises 14 residues. The CDR3 sequence is CASSDGTGAYEQYF.

The chain combines TRBV5-5 with TRBJ2-5. The CDR3 is 14 residues long. Germline V gene data show CDR1 as SGHKS and CDR2 as YYEKEE (reference sequence). The CDR3 reads CASSLDDSQETQYF. Filled out from reference TRBV5-5 and TRBJ2-5, the complete variable domain reads DAGVTQSPTHLIKTRGQQVTLRCSPISGHKSVSWYQQVLGQGPQFIFQYYEKEERGRGNFPDRFSARQFPNYSSELNVNALLLGDSALYLCASSLDDSQETQYFGPGTRLLVL.

The V gene is TRBV4-2, the J gene TRBJ2-1. Germline CDR1 is LGHNA and CDR2 is YNFKEQ. The CDR3 covers 12 residues. CDR3 residues: CASMGSYNEQFF.

The rearrangement links TRBV15 to TRBJ2-1; TCRdb proposes TRBD2, but this gene call is untestable without DNA. This CDR3 has 16 amino acids. Germline lookup yields CDR1 LNHNV and CDR2 YYDKDF (reference sequence). The CDR3 sequence is CATSSTGGGLYNEQFF.

The V gene is TRBV23-1, the J gene TRBJ2-2; TCRdb returns TRBD1, unconfirmable since there is no DNA. TRBV23-1 is filed as an ORF, its function uncertain. CDR3 length: 17 amino acids. The CDR3 sequence: CASSLPRDRGHTGELFF.

The chain combines TRBV7-9 with TRBJ2-7; TCRdb proposes TRBD1, but this gene call is untestable without DNA. Per the germline V gene, CDR1 is SEHNR and CDR2 is FQNEAQ (reference sequence). The CDR3 has 17 amino acids. The CDR3 is CASSQGNDGTYFYEQYF.

V and J are TRBV28 and TRBJ2-7; with no DNA, the TCRdb D assignment of TRBD2 cannot be verified. The CDR3 consists of 14 residues. Per germline, CDR1 MDHEN and CDR2 SYDVKM. The CDR3 sequence: CASSPWTSFHEQYF.

The chain couples TRBV2 to TRBJ2-2; without DNA, the TCRdb call of TRBD2 cannot be checked. The CDR3 totals 18 residues. Germline CDR1 reads SNHLY; CDR2 reads FYNNEI. This chain's CDR3 is CASNGLAGPSDWTGELFF.

V usage is TRBV2 and J usage is TRBJ1-4. The CDR3 is made up of 11 amino acids. Germline values: CDR1 SNHLY, CDR2 FYNNEI. The CDR3 spells CVGATNEKLFF.

V gene TRBV20-1 combines with J gene TRBJ2-5; TCRdb's D call, TRBD2, is unchecked because there is no DNA. Germline V gene sequence: CDR1 DFQATT, CDR2 SNEGSKA (reference sequence). This CDR3 contains 14 residues. The CDR3 region is CSARSGGAAETQYF.